This TCR beta chain was documented in a study of control samples from healthy donors and cancer patients. Sequencing used immunoSEQ multiplex PCR; TCRdb keeps in-frame clones, though not all of them. Of some 71,000 clones listed, about 92% are singletons. Germline CDR1 and CDR2: LNHDA and SQIVND (reference sequence). The J segment lost 6 bases and the V segment lost 7 bases, leaving 10 bases of the junction unmatched. The length of the CDR3 is 15 residues. The sequenced sample consisted of PBMCs. The receptor was isolated from a man in his 60s with colorectal cancer. The rearrangement uses TRBV19 and TRBJ2-2, with 8 bases identical to TRBD1. Here the CDR3 reads CASMGQAPRAGELFF. DNA of the CDR3: TGTGCCAGTATGGGACAGGCCCCTCGGGCCGGGGAGCTGTTTTTT.